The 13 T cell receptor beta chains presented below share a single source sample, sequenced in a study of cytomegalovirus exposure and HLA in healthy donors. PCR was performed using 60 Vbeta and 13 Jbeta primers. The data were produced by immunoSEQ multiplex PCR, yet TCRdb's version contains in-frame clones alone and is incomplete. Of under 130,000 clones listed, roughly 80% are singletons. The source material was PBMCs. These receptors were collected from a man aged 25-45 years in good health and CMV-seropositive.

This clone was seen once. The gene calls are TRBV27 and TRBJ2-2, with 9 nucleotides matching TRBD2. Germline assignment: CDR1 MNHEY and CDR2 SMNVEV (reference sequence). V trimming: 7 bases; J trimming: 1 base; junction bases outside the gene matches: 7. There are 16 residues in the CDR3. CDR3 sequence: CASKLTLAGNTGELFF. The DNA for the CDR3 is TGTGCCAGCAAATTAACACTAGCGGGGAACACCGGGGAGCTGTTTTTT.

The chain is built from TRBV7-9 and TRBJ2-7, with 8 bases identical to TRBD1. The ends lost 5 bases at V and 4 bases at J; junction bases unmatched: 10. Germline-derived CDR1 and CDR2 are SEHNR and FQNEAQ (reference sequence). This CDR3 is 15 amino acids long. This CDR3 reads CASSPRTGRSYEQYF. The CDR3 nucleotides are TGTGCCAGCAGCCCGCGGACAGGGCGATCGTACGAGCAGTACTTC.

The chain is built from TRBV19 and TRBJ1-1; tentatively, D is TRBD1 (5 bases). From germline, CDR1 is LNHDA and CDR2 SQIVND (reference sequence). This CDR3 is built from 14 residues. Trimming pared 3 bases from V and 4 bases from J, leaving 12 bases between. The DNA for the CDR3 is TGTGCCAGTAGTATCCCGATCGGGGGCACTGAAGCTTTCTTT. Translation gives CASSIPIGGTEAFF.

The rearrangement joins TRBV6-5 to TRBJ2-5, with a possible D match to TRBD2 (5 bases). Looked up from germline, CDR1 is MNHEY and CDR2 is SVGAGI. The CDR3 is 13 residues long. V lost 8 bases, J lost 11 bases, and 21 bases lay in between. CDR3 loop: CASRGGFAEEQYF. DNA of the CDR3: TGTGCCAGCCGAGGAGGTTTCGCGGAGGAGCAGTACTTC.

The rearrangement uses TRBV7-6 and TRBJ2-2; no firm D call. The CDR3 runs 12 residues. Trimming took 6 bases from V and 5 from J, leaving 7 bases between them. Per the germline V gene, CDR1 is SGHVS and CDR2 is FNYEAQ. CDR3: CASRSVTGELFF. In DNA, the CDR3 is TGTGCCAGCAGATCCGTGACCGGGGAGCTGTTTTTT.

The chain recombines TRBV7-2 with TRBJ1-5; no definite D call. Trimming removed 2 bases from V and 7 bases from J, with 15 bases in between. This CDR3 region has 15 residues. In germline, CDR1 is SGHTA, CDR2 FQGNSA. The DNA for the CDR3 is TGTGCCAGCAGCTTATCGATGGCACAAGCGCAGCCCCAGCATTTT. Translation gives CASSLSMAQAQPQHF.

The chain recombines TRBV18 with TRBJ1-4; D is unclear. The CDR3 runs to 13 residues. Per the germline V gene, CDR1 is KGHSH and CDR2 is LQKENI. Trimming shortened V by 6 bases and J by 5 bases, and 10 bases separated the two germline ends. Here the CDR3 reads CASSEMRNEKLFF. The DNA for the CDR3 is TGTGCCAGCTCCGAAATGAGGAATGAAAAACTGTTTTTT.

The CDR3 is CASSPTGDAYNSPLHF. In DNA, the CDR3 is TGTGCCAGCAGCCCGACAGGGGATGCCTATAATTCACCCCTCCACTTT. V gene TRBV5-4 combines with J gene TRBJ1-6; 8 nucleotides match TRBD1. CDR1 is SGHNT, CDR2 YYREEE, per germline (reference sequence). The V gene end was trimmed by 4 bases and the J gene end by 2 bases; junction bases not matched to a gene: 5. The CDR3 has 16 amino acids.

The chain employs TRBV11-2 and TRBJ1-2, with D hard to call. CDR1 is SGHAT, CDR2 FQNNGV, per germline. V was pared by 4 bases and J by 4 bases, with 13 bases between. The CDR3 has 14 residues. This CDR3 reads CASSSHSGVYGYTF. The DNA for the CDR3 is TGTGCCAGCAGCTCCCACTCCGGAGTCTATGGCTACACCTTC. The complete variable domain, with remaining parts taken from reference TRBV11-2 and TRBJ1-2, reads EAGVAQSPRYKIIEKRQSVAFWCNPISGHATLYWYQQILGQGPKLLIQFQNNGVVDDSQLPKDRFSAERLKGVDSTLKIQPAKLEDSAVYLCASSSHSGVYGYTFGSGTRLTVV.

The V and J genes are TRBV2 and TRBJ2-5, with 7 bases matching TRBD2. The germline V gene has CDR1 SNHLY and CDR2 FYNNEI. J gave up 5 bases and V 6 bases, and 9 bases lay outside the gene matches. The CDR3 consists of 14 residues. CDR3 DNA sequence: TGTGCCAGCAGCTCTCCGGGGGGATCGGAGACCCAGTACTTC. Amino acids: CASSSPGGSETQYF.

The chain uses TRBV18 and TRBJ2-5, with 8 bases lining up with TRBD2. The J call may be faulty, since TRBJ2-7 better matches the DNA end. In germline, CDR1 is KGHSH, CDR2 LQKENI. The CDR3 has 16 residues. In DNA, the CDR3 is TGTGCCAGCTCACCCTGGGGCGGGGGGCCCAGCTACGAGCAGTACTTC. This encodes CASSPWGGGPSYEQYF.

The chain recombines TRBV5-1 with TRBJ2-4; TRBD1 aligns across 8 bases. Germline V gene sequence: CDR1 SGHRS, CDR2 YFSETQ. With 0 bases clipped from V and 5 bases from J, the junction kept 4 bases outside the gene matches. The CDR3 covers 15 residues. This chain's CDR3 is CASSLVPQGENIQYF. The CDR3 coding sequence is TGCGCCAGCAGCTTGGTCCCACAGGGGGAAAACATTCAGTACTTC.

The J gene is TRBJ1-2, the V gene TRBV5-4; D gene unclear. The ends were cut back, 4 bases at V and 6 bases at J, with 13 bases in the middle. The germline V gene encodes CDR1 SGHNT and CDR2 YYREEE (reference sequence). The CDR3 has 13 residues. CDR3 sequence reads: CASSLTQQNGYTF. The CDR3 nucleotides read TGTGCCAGCAGCCTGACCCAACAGAATGGCTACACCTTC.